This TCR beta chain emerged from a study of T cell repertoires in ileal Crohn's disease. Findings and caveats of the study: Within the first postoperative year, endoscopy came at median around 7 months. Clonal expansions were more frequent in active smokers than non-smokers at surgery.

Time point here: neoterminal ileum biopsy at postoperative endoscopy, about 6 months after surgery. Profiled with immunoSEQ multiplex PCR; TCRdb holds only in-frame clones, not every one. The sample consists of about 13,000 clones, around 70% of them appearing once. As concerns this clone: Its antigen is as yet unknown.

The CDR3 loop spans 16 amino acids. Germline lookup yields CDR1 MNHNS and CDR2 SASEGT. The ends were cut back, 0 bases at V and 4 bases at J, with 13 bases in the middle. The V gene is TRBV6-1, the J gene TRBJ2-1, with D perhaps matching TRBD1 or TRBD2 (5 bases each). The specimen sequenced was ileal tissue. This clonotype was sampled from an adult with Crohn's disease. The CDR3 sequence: CASSEAQGSAYNEQFF. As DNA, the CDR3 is TGTGCCAGCAGTGAAGCTCAGGGTAGCGCGTACAATGAGCAGTTCTTC.